This TCR beta chain emerged from a study of cytomegalovirus exposure and HLA in healthy donors. Looking at the study overall: Clustering assigned about four fifths of the approximately 370 genotyped donors to the Caucasian-associated ancestry cluster.

The study, taken as a whole, reports: While the bulk of TCR sequences proved rare, some public TCRs turned up in many donors.

In regard to this clone: Its specificity is unknown.

The study ran its PCR with 60 Vbeta and 13 Jbeta primers. Libraries were prepared by immunoSEQ multiplex PCR; TCRdb keeps only in-frame clonotypes and omits some of them. Here the sample spans about 190,000 clones, 81% being singletons. Trimming removed 1 base from V and 7 bases from J, with 17 bases in between. The germline gives CDR1 LGHNA, CDR2 YNFKEQ. CDR3 length equals 15 residues. The sequenced sample was PBMCs. This chain uses TRBV4-2 with TRBJ2-7; D is perhaps TRBD2 (6 bases). The receptor was isolated from a man aged 40-50 years in good health and CMV-seropositive. CDR3 in amino acids: CASSQGAGRSGEQYF. CDR3 bases: TGTGCCAGCAGCCAAGGGGCAGGGAGGTCCGGAGAGCAGTACTTC.